The rows below give T cell receptor beta chains drawn from one sample of a study of OX40 agonist ivuxolimab in advanced cancers. Clones were sequenced by immunoSEQ multiplex PCR, and TCRdb holds only the in-frame ones, with some missing. The profile covers 30,000 to 40,000 clones, with around three quarters appearing a single time and around 25% taken by the ten largest. Sequenced here: CD4+ or CD8+ T cells sorted from blood, sampled in a trial of the OX40 agonist ivuxolimab. The source of these receptors is an adult with an advanced solid tumor such as melanoma, head and neck, liver or kidney cancer. Each CDR3 is given with its conserved first and last residue. Fields, in order: J gene, D gene, CDR3 length, V gene, clone size, CDR3 DNA, CDR3 protein. D genes are given only for firm matches. Size values are once, few and many counts, or a class for expanded clones, and some rows have none.

>TRBJ2-3|NA|13|TRBV5-4|NA
TGTGCCAGCAAAGGGGAAAGCACAGATACGCAGTATTTT
CASKGESTDTQYF
>TRBJ2-3|NA|14|TRBV7-6|NA
TGTGCCAGCAGCTCCCCAGGCGGGGCAGATACGCAGTATTTT
CASSSPGGADTQYF
>TRBJ1-4|NA|14|TRBV18|NA
TGTGCCAGCTCACCCGGGGAGAAAAATGAAAAACTGTTTTTT
CASSPGEKNEKLFF
>TRBJ1-6|NA|13|TRBV30|NA
TGTGCCTGCCGACAATCCCATAATTCACCCCTCCACTTT
CACRQSHNSPLHF
>TRBJ1-5|NA|16|TRBV27|NA
TGTGCCAGCAGTTTATATGGGACCGTGAGCAATCAGCCCCAGCATTTT
CASSLYGTVSNQPQHF
>TRBJ1-1|NA|18|TRBV11-2|NA
TGTGCCAGCAGCTTAGTTGGGTCGGGGACTACGATGAACACTGAAGCTTTCTTT
CASSLVGSGTTMNTEAFF
>TRBJ1-6|NA|16|TRBV7-8|few
TGTGCCAGCAGCGAGAGGACAAGGGTCCTTAATTCACCCCTCCACTTT
CASSERTRVLNSPLHF
>TRBJ1-4|NA|14|TRBV9|NA
TGTGCCAGCAGCGTGGGGGTCGGTCATGAAAAACTGTTTTTT
CASSVGVGHEKLFF
>TRBJ2-5|NA|14|TRBV9|NA
TGTGCCAGCAGCGTAGGGAGGGGCTTGGAGACCCAGTACTTC
CASSVGRGLETQYF
>TRBJ1-1|NA|12|TRBV7-9|few
TGTGCCAGCAGCTTCTCTAACACTGAAGCTTTCTTT
CASSFSNTEAFF
>TRBJ2-3|NA|12|TRBV11-2|NA
TGTGCCAGCAGGGAGAGCACAGATACGCAGTATTTT
CASRESTDTQYF
>TRBJ1-1|NA|12|TRBV7-3|NA
TGTGCCAGCAGCTTAATAGGGGGAGAAGCTTTCTTT
CASSLIGGEAFF
>TRBJ1-2|NA|15|TRBV6-1|few
TGTGCCAGCAGTTCCCTCGGGCAGGGCCCTCGGGGCTACACCTTC
CASSSLGQGPRGYTF
>TRBJ1-2|TRBD1|14|TRBV5-6|NA
TGTGCCAGCAGCTTGGGCAGGGGGTTCTATGGCTACACCTTC
CASSLGRGFYGYTF
>TRBJ2-7|NA|12|TRBV29-1|few
TGCAGCGTTGAGAGGGGTCCTGAGGAGCAGTACTTC
CSVERGPEEQYF
>TRBJ1-5|NA|15|TRBV4-2|few
TGTGCCAGCAGCCAAGATCCAGTCAGCAATCAGCCCCAGCATTTT
CASSQDPVSNQPQHF
>TRBJ1-5|NA|15|TRBV6-6|few
TGTGCCAGCAGTTACTCGGGGTATAGCAATCAGCCCCAGCATTTT
CASSYSGYSNQPQHF
>TRBJ1-2|NA|14|TRBV7-9|NA
TGTGCCAGCAGCTCGGGGGACAAGAACTATGGCTACACCTTC
CASSSGDKNYGYTF
>TRBJ1-2|TRBD1|15|TRBV19|once
TGTGCCAGTAGTGCTACAGGGGCCCCCCACTATGGCTACACCTTC
CASSATGAPHYGYTF
>TRBJ1-2|NA|12|TRBV28|NA
TGTGCCAGCAGTTTCATTGTAGGTGGCTACACCTTC
CASSFIVGGYTF
>TRBJ1-1|NA|16|TRBV7-2|NA
TGTGCCAGCAGCTTAAGTCCCCTTGGCAGGACATACGAAGCTTTCTTT
CASSLSPLGRTYEAFF
>TRBJ1-2|NA|16|TRBV7-2|NA
TGTGCCAGCAGCTTAGCTCCGGGGGGGGAGATATATGGCTACACCTTC
CASSLAPGGEIYGYTF
>TRBJ2-7|TRBD2|17|TRBV7-9|NA
TGTGCCAGCAGCCAGGGACTAGCGGGGTTCCACCGATCGGTGCAGTACTTC
CASSQGLAGFHRSVQYF
>TRBJ1-2|TRBD1|15|TRBV6-5|NA
TGTGCCAGCAGTTACTCCTCGGGACAGGGTAAAGGCTACACCTTC
CASSYSSGQGKGYTF
>TRBJ2-2|NA|16|TRBV11-3|NA
TGTGCCAGCAGCTTAGATTCCGGGGGCGGCACCGGGGAGCTGTTTTTT
CASSLDSGGGTGELFF
>TRBJ1-1|NA|13|TRBV29-1|NA
TGCAGCGGATCGGGACACTTGAACACTGAAGCTTTCTTT
CSGSGHLNTEAFF
>TRBJ2-1|NA|15|TRBV7-2|NA
TGTGCCAGCAGCTTAGCGCAGGCGAACCACAATGAGCAGTTCTTC
CASSLAQANHNEQFF
>TRBJ1-2|TRBD1|14|TRBV12-5|NA
TGTGCTAGTGGGGGACAGGGAACCGGGTATGGCTACACCTTC
CASGGQGTGYGYTF
>TRBJ1-4|TRBD1|14|TRBV19|NA
TGTGCCAGTAGTATACAGGGGGCTAATGAAAAACTGTTTTTT
CASSIQGANEKLFF
>TRBJ1-4|NA|13|TRBV5-5|once
TGTGCCACCCGAGTTGCAACTAATGAAAAACTGTTTTTT
CATRVATNEKLFF
>TRBJ1-2|NA|12|TRBV10-3|NA
TGTGCCATCAGTGAGGCCCAAGGGGGCTACACCTTC
CAISEAQGGYTF
>TRBJ2-5|TRBD2|14|TRBV7-9|NA
TGTGCCAGCAGCGTAGCGGGGGGACAAGAGACCCAGTACTTC
CASSVAGGQETQYF
>TRBJ1-6|NA|12|TRBV6-5|NA
TGTGCCAGCAGTCTTACGGACCCGCCCCTCCACTTT
CASSLTDPPLHF
>TRBJ2-1|NA|14|TRBV27|NA
TGTGCCAGCAGTAGCCAGCCCACCTGGGATGAGCAGTTCTTC
CASSSQPTWDEQFF
>TRBJ2-7|NA|16|TRBV7-8|NA
TGTGCCAGCAGCTTAGCCGGAGGTACAGAGTCCTACGAGCAGTACTTC
CASSLAGGTESYEQYF
>TRBJ1-1|NA|12|TRBV27|NA
TGTGCCAGCAGTTTTGGGGGTCATGAAGCTTTCTTT
CASSFGGHEAFF
>TRBJ2-2|NA|15|TRBV7-6|few
TGTGCCAGCAGCTTAGCGGCTTCTTTCACCGGGGAGCTGTTTTTT
CASSLAASFTGELFF
>TRBJ1-4|TRBD1|15|TRBV19|few
TGTGCCAGTAGTACCCCGGGACAGGGGGGCGAAAAACTGTTTTTT
CASSTPGQGGEKLFF
>TRBJ2-1|NA|11|TRBV20-1|NA
TGCAGTGCTAGAGAGGAGAATGAGCAGTTCTTC
CSAREENEQFF
>TRBJ1-4|NA|14|TRBV5-5|NA
TGTGCCAGCAGCTTATGGGGGTTTAATGAAAAACTGTTTTTT
CASSLWGFNEKLFF
>TRBJ2-1|TRBD2|14|TRBV7-9|NA
TGTGCCAGCAGCCAGAGCGGGGGATACAATGAGCAGTTCTTC
CASSQSGGYNEQFF
>TRBJ2-7|NA|14|TRBV2|NA
TGTGCCAGCAGTCCTCTCCTTGAAATAGGGGGGCAGTACTTC
CASSPLLEIGGQYF
>TRBJ2-2|TRBD2|15|TRBV11-2|NA
TGTGCCAGCAGCTTGAGCGGGGCAGTAGCCGGGGAGCTGTTTTTT
CASSLSGAVAGELFF
>TRBJ2-2|NA|15|TRBV2|NA
TGTGCCAGCAGTGATTTCAGGGGGGACACCGGGGAGCTGTTTTTT
CASSDFRGDTGELFF
>TRBJ2-6|NA|17|TRBV10-1|NA
TGCGCCAGCAACTTCGAGGGGACAAGCTCTGGGGCCAACGTCCTGACTTTC
CASNFEGTSSGANVLTF
>TRBJ1-1|TRBD1|14|TRBV29-1|NA
TGCAGCGTCGGGACAGGGCTTATGAACACTGAAGCTTTCTTT
CSVGTGLMNTEAFF
>TRBJ2-2|TRBD2|18|TRBV7-2|NA
TGTGCCAGCAGCTTAGCCCTCGTTACTAGCGGGGGGCCCGGGGAGCTGTTTTTT
CASSLALVTSGGPGELFF
>TRBJ2-5|NA|13|TRBV5-8|NA
TGTGCCAGCAGCCAGTTATCCCTGGAGACCCAGTACTTC
CASSQLSLETQYF
>TRBJ2-1|TRBD1|12|TRBV6-5|NA
TGTGCCAGCAGTCCAGGGGGTGGTGAGCAGTTCTTC
CASSPGGGEQFF
>TRBJ1-5|TRBD1|13|TRBV19|NA
TGTGCCAACTCGGGACAGAGCAATCAGCCCCAGCATTTT
CANSGQSNQPQHF
>TRBJ1-1|NA|15|TRBV6-1|once
TGTGCCAGCAGTGAAATCGGGGGTTTGGGAACTGAAGCTTTCTTT
CASSEIGGLGTEAFF
>TRBJ2-3|TRBD2|16|TRBV28|many
TGTGCCAGCAGTTCTATAGCGGGGAGGGACGCAGATACGCAGTATTTT
CASSSIAGRDADTQYF
>TRBJ2-1|NA|17|TRBV4-1|few
TGCGCCAGCAGCCAAGATCTTGTCCGAAGCTCCTACAATGAGCAGTTCTTC
CASSQDLVRSSYNEQFF